This T cell receptor (beta chain) derives from a study of T-cell memory formation after mild COVID-19. TCRdb re-derived calls from the 5' RACE reads in MiXCR, one entry per CDR3 protein. The sample contains just under 550,000 distinct CDR3 sequences, roughly 22% of which appear only once. The CDR3 loop spans 14 amino acids. V gave up 0 bases and J gave up 6 bases, with 12 bases separating them. Germline lookup yields CDR1 SGHRS and CDR2 YFSETQ. The chain recombines TRBV5-1 with TRBJ1-1; TRBD1 is a possible D gene (6 bases). The sample comprised PBMCs or a T cell subset sorted from them (not recorded which). This sequence was found in an adult woman who had mild COVID-19 (a few samples of this study predate the infection). Cell type and time point are not known. The CDR3 protein is CASSLETGWAEAFF. In nucleotides, the CDR3 is TGCGCCAGCAGCTTGGAAACAGGGTGGGCTGAAGCTTTCTTT.